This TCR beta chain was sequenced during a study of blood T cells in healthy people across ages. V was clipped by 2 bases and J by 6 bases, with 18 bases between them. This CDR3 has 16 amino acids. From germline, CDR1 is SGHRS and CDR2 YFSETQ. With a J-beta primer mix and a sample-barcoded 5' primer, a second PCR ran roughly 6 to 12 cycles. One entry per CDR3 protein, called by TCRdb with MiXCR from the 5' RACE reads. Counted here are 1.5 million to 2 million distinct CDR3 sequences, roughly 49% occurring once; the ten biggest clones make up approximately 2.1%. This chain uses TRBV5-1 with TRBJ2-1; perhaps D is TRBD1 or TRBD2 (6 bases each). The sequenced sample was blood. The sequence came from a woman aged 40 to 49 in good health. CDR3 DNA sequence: TGCGCCAGCAGCTTAGTCAGTGGGGGGCCATCCAATGAGCAGTTCTTC. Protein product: CASSLVSGGPSNEQFF.